This T cell receptor (beta chain) is drawn from a study of blood T cells in healthy people across ages. The overall study: About one barcoded beta molecule per two T cells was captured by template switching. Regarding the study as a whole: Diversity figures based on one million T cells were deemed too low.

Together with a sample-barcoded 5' primer, a J-beta primer mix was included in a second PCR lasting about 6 to 12 cycles. Each cDNA molecule carried a tag from a template-switch adaptor that contained 12 random nucleotides. TCRdb independently ran MiXCR on the 5' RACE reads; one entry per CDR3 protein. In the table there are 550,000 to 800,000 distinct CDR3 sequences, roughly 32% of which are singletons. The length of the CDR3 is 14 residues. CDR1 is SGHTA and CDR2 is FQGNSA in the germline V gene. The ends lost 5 bases at V and 8 bases at J; junction bases unmatched: 11. This clonotype came up many times. Antigen specificity is unknown.

Sequencing input: blood. The V and J genes are TRBV7-2 and TRBJ1-2; the match to TRBD1 covers 7 bases. This clonotype was sampled from a woman of 80 years or more in good health. The CDR3 DNA follows: TGTGCCAGCAGCCCGGGACAGACCCAAAGCGGCTACACCTTC. This sequence encodes CASSPGQTQSGYTF.